What follows describes a single T cell receptor beta chain. Its antigen is undetermined. The data are from a study of post-analysis software for immune sequencing data. The CDR3 is 18 residues long. V gave up 0 bases and J gave up 4 bases, with 22 bases separating them. Germline V gene sequence: CDR1 SGHRS, CDR2 YFSETQ. Study-wide points: With TRBV5-6, TRBV5-1 and TRBV20-1 included, about five TRBV segments were more frequent in patients than in controls.

cDNA libraries of TCR beta carried unique molecular identifiers. Each CDR3 protein is one row after TCRdb ran MiXCR on the PCR reads. Of roughly 570,000 distinct CDR3 sequences in the sample, 30% to 40% were seen once. The sequence was collected from a girl aged 2-17 years with multiple sclerosis. J is TRBJ1-1 and V is TRBV5-1, with a weak D call TRBD1 (5 bases). The sequencing sample was made of blood. CDR3 sequence: CASSLGGGTARLATEAFF. In DNA form, the CDR3 reads TGCGCCAGCAGCTTGGGAGGAGGGACCGCCCGTTTGGCCACTGAAGCTTTCTTT. The whole variable domain, remainder taken from reference TRBV5-1 and TRBJ1-1, is KAGVTQTPRYLIKTRGQQVTLSCSPISGHRSVSWYQQTPGQGLQFLFEYFSETQRNKGNFPGRFSGRQFSNSRSEMNVSTLELGDSALYLCASSLGGGTARLATEAFFGQGTRLTVV.